This T cell receptor beta chain was obtained from a study of cytomegalovirus exposure and HLA in healthy donors. This PCR relied on a set of 60 Vbeta primers and 13 Jbeta primers. Only in-frame clones appear in the TCRdb table, and some are missing; sequencing was by immunoSEQ multiplex PCR. The data show over 110,000 clones, 80% seen once. This clone was seen once. What it recognizes is unknown. Study conclusions and caveats: It has been reported that TCR beta sequences accurately predicted the HLA-A and HLA-B alleles of most subjects. Indistinguishable V segments such as TRBV6-2 and TRBV6-3 were excluded. Most TCRs appeared rarely, but some public TCRs recurred in many donors. It was reported in a later analysis that an Asian-associated ancestry cluster showed fewer N-insertions than the roughly 660-donor mean.

The CDR3 runs 16 residues. The ends lost 4 bases at V and 1 base at J; junction bases unmatched: 11. CDR1 and CDR2 (germline): SGHNT, YYREEE (reference sequence). The chain couples TRBV5-4 to TRBJ2-7; 7 bases map to TRBD1. This TCR was sampled from a male donor in good health and CMV-seropositive. Sequences were obtained from PBMCs. The CDR3 bases are TGTGCCAGCAGCCCACAGGGACAGACAAGTTCCTACGAGCAGTACTTC. Its translation: CASSPQGQTSSYEQYF.